This entry is about one T cell receptor beta chain. This entry is derived from a study of control samples from healthy donors and cancer patients. The V gene's germline CDR1 is SGHNT and CDR2 YYREEE (reference sequence). This CDR3 spans 14 amino acids. Unmatched junction bases numbered 0, after V lost 0 bases and J lost 5 bases. Libraries were prepared by immunoSEQ multiplex PCR; TCRdb keeps only in-frame clonotypes and omits some of them. This sample carries 40,000 to 50,000 clones, about 94% of them seen once, and the ten largest clones take roughly a quarter. The specimen sequenced was PBMCs. The genes are TRBV5-4 and TRBJ2-3, with 10 bases fitting TRBD2. The TCR comes from a woman in her forties or fifties with head and neck cancer. In nucleotides, the CDR3 is TGTGCCAGCAGCTTGGGACTAGCGGGAGATACGCAGTATTTT. Protein: CASSLGLAGDTQYF.